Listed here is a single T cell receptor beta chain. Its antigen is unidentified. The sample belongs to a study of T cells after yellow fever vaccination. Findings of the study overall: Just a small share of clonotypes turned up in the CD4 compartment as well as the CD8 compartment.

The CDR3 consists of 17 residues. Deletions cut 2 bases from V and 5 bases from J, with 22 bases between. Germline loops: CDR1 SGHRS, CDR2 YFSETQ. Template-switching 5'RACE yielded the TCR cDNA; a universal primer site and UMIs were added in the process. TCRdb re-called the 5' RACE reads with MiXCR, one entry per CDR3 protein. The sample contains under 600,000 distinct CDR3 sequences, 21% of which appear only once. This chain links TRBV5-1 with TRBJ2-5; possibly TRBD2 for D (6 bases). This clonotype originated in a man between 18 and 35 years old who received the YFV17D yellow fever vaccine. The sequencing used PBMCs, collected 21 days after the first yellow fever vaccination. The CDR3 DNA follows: TGCGCCAGCAGCTTCAACACTATGGGAGGAGGGTCTGAGACCCAGTACTTC. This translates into CASSFNTMGGGSETQYF. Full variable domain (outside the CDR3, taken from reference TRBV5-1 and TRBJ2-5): KAGVTQTPRYLIKTRGQQVTLSCSPISGHRSVSWYQQTPGQGLQFLFEYFSETQRNKGNFPGRFSGRQFSNSRSEMNVSTLELGDSALYLCASSFNTMGGGSETQYFGPGTRLLVL.